Listed here is a single T cell receptor beta chain. Antigen unknown. TCRdb keeps only in-frame clones here, not all; method: immunoSEQ multiplex PCR. Of fewer than 85,000 clones detected, 75% to 85% appear once; the ten largest clones hold 5.2%. The time point denotes: week 47, end of study. Every vaccine dose comprised 300 ug of mutant IDH1 20-mer peptide plus topical imiquimod. Astrocytomas that were new, WHO grade 3 or 4, IDH1-mutant and ATRX-lost were present in the donors. This record comes from a study of a mutant IDH1 vaccine in newly diagnosed glioma. In the study overall: Patients received vaccination from 4-6 weeks after radiotherapy alone, or with temozolomide cycles. Sex distribution of treated patients was about 62% male and roughly 40% female; mean age was about 40 years. The study held visit V12 at week 35 and visit V13 at week 47.

The germline V gene encodes CDR1 MNHNS and CDR2 SASEGT. The CDR3 has 14 residues. V was clipped by 2 bases and J by 4 bases, with 9 bases between them. The material was PBMCs, obtained from a glioma patient whose treatment included an IDH1 peptide vaccine. The genes are TRBV6-1 and TRBJ1-5; D gene unclear. The TCR originated in a man aged 40-49 years with glioma. CDR3: CASSEFGVNQPQHF. CDR3 sequence (DNA): TGTGCCAGCAGTGAATTCGGTGTGAATCAGCCCCAGCATTTT.